These 22 T cell receptor beta chains were all obtained from the same sample, sequenced in a study of early T cells in non-severe SARS-CoV-2 infection. TCRdb re-derived calls from the 5' RACE reads in MiXCR, one entry per CDR3 protein. This sample has over 45,000 distinct CDR3 sequences; around 15% occur once, and the top ten carry roughly 4.3%. This material consisted of whole blood, taken at baseline. These receptor sequences come from an adult who was a healthcare worker with PCR-confirmed SARS-CoV-2 infection or an uninfected control (not recorded which).

This sequence joins TRBV23-1 and TRBJ2-1; D gene uncertain. TRBV23-1 is marked as an open reading frame, function uncertain. The CDR3 extends over 12 amino acids. V lost 1 base, J lost 9 bases, and 7 bases lay in between. The CDR3 region has the DNA TGCGCCAGCAGTCAATGGTCGGTTGAGCAGTTCTTC. This translates into CASSQWSVEQFF.

A few counts support this clonotype. J is TRBJ2-5 and V is TRBV5-1; D remains ambiguous. V was pared by 3 bases and J by 2 bases, with 14 bases between. CDR3 length equals 15 residues. Germline V lookup: CDR1 SGHRS, CDR2 YFSETQ. The CDR3 loop is CASSYMPGDQETQYF. The CDR3 region has the DNA TGCGCCAGCAGCTACATGCCCGGTGATCAAGAGACCCAGTACTTC.

Ten or more counts support this clonotype. The gene calls are TRBV29-1 and TRBJ2-5; D possibly matches TRBD1 or TRBD2 (5 bases each). Trimming pared 7 bases from V and 4 bases from J, leaving 16 bases between. Germline V gene data show CDR1 as SQVTM and CDR2 as ANQGSEA. The CDR3 length is 13 residues. This CDR3 reads CSARGRGPETQYF. DNA of the CDR3: TGCAGCGCTAGAGGTCGGGGACCAGAGACCCAGTACTTC.

The chain couples TRBV5-8 to TRBJ1-1; D not certain. Trimming shortened V by 0 bases and J by 10 bases, and 16 bases separated the two germline ends. The CDR3 runs 14 residues. The germline V gene has CDR1 SGHTS and CDR2 YDEGEE. The CDR3 is CASSLAQDLSLAFF. CDR3 nucleotide sequence: TGTGCCAGCAGCTTGGCCCAAGATTTATCTCTAGCTTTCTTT.

This clonotype was seen many times. The chain recombines TRBV12-3 or TRBV12-4 with TRBJ1-2; no clear D. The CDR3 spans 12 residues. V was shortened by 6 bases and J by 4 bases, with 9 bases between the two germline ends. CDR3 nucleotide sequence: TGTGCCAGCAGACCAGACGGCTATGGCTACACCTTC. This codes for CASRPDGYGYTF.

Ten or more counts support this clonotype. The gene calls are TRBV5-1 and TRBJ2-2; D perhaps matches TRBD1 (5 bases). Trimming cost V 1 base and J 2 bases, with 9 bases left between them. This CDR3 comprises 15 residues. CDR1 is SGHRS and CDR2 is YFSETQ in the germline V gene. The CDR3 here is CASSLTGLNTGELFF. Here the CDR3 DNA reads TGCGCCAGCAGCTTGACAGGCCTTAACACCGGGGAGCTGTTTTTT.

This clonotype was counted a few times. This chain links TRBV27 with TRBJ1-1, with D tentatively TRBD1 (5 bases). The V and J ends lost 8 bases and 5 bases respectively, with 24 bases between them. This CDR3 comprises 16 residues. In germline, CDR1 is MNHEY, CDR2 SMNVEV (reference sequence). CDR3: CASSGGREASGTEAFF. CDR3 DNA sequence: TGTGCCAGCTCTGGTGGTAGGGAGGCCTCAGGGACTGAAGCTTTCTTT.

This clonotype turned up a few times. This chain links TRBV2 with TRBJ1-3, with TRBD1 identical over 8 bases. Germline V gives CDR1 SNHLY, CDR2 FYNNEI. The CDR3 consists of 15 residues. J gave up 0 bases and V 6 bases, and 4 bases lay outside the gene matches. The CDR3: CASRHRGDSGNTIYF. CDR3 coding DNA: TGTGCCAGCAGACACAGGGGGGACTCTGGAAACACCATATATTTT.

This clonotype was counted ten times or more. The chain recombines TRBV7-6 with TRBJ2-2; unclear D gene. CDR3 length: 15 amino acids. Germline V gene lookup returns CDR1 SGHVS and CDR2 FNYEAQ. Trimming took off 3 bases at V and 0 bases at J, with 8 bases between the two ends. The CDR3 region has the DNA TGTGCCAGCAGCTTCGGCGTTACGAACACCGGGGAGCTGTTTTTT. This codes for CASSFGVTNTGELFF.

This clonotype occurred a few times. The chain joins TRBV10-1 to TRBJ2-7; D call uncertain. V dropped 0 bases and J dropped 4 bases, with 7 bases sitting between them. Per germline, CDR1 WNHNN and CDR2 SYGVQD (reference sequence). The CDR3 is 13 residues long. CDR3 sequence (DNA): TGCGCCAGCAGTGAGTCGGTAGGTTACGAGCAGTACTTC. Amino acid sequence: CASSESVGYEQYF.

This clonotype was detected only a few times. The V and J genes are TRBV7-9 and TRBJ2-7, with TRBD2 matching over 7 bases. This CDR3 contains 12 residues. The junction had 4 bases not matched to a gene; V was cut back by 5 bases and J by 6 bases. The germline V gene has CDR1 SEHNR and CDR2 FQNEAQ (reference sequence). CDR3 sequence reads: CASSGRASEQYF. The CDR3 nucleotides are TGTGCCAGCAGCGGGAGGGCCAGCGAGCAGTACTTC.

The gene calls are TRBV7-6 and TRBJ2-2; D assignment may be TRBD1 or TRBD2 (7 bases each). Germline CDR1 reads SGHVS; CDR2 reads FNYEAQ. Deletions cut 0 bases from V and 6 bases from J, with 11 bases between. The CDR3 extends over 15 amino acids. The CDR3 region has the DNA TGTGCCAGCAGCTTAGCAGCGGGGACAGCCGGGGAGCTGTTTTTT. It translates to CASSLAAGTAGELFF.

This clonotype occurred many times. V gene TRBV7-9 combines with J gene TRBJ2-7, with 8 bases fitting TRBD2. Germline V lookup: CDR1 SEHNR, CDR2 FQNEAQ (reference sequence). This CDR3 spans 15 amino acids. V lost 1 base, J lost 9 bases, and 11 bases stayed unmatched. The CDR3 here is CASSLEAGDPRGQYF. CDR3 bases: TGTGCCAGCAGCTTAGAAGCGGGAGACCCTCGGGGGCAGTACTTC.

This clonotype was counted a few times. The chain links TRBV2 to TRBJ1-2; the D gene is possibly TRBD1 (5 bases). V was pared by 7 bases and J by 2 bases, with 20 bases between. The CDR3 contains 16 residues. Per the germline V gene, CDR1 is SNHLY and CDR2 is FYNNEI. The CDR3 spells CASNILQGRGNYGYTF. For the CDR3, the DNA is TGTGCCAGCAATATCCTCCAGGGTAGGGGCAACTATGGCTACACCTTC.

The chain recombines TRBV10-3 with TRBJ2-2; no definite D call. Germline values: CDR1 ENHRY, CDR2 SYGVKD. The CDR3 spans 16 residues. V dropped 3 bases and J dropped 4 bases, with 15 bases sitting between them. CDR3 DNA sequence: TGTGCCATCAGTGACTTGTCTTCCGAACGCACCGGGGAGCTGTTTTTT. It is translated as CAISDLSSERTGELFF.

This clonotype was observed many times. V gene TRBV12-3 or TRBV12-4 combines with J gene TRBJ2-3; a weak D match, TRBD2 (6 bases). Trimming stripped 6 bases from V and 6 bases from J, with 13 bases between. The CDR3 spans 13 residues. The CDR3 reads CASRAGAGDTQYF. CDR3 nucleotide sequence: TGTGCCAGCAGAGCGGGTGCGGGCGATACGCAGTATTTT.

The chain combines TRBV11-2 with TRBJ2-1; no definite D call. Trimming removed 0 bases from V and 6 bases from J, with 12 bases in between. Germline V gene data show CDR1 as SGHAT and CDR2 as FQNNGV. This CDR3 is built from 15 residues. The CDR3 coding sequence is TGTGCCAGCAGCTTAGATAGGTCGAACAGCAATGAGCAGTTCTTC. Amino acid sequence: CASSLDRSNSNEQFF.

This clonotype has a count of ten or more. The CDR3, as DNA: TGCAGTGCTCAACGACAGGGAGATGAGCAGTTCTTC. Its protein product is CSAQRQGDEQFF. V usage is TRBV20-1 and J usage is TRBJ2-1; 7 nucleotides align to TRBD1. Germline-derived CDR1 and CDR2 are DFQATT and SNEGSKA (reference sequence). The J segment lost 8 bases and the V segment lost 5 bases, leaving 6 bases of the junction unmatched. The length of the CDR3 is 12 residues.

This clonotype was recorded a few times. The genes are TRBV5-1 and TRBJ2-2; D is unclear. With 2 bases removed from V and 4 bases from J, the gap between germline ends came to 9 bases. This CDR3 has 14 residues. Germline CDR1 and CDR2: SGHRS and YFSETQ. CDR3 residues: CASSFSLSTGELFF. CDR3 nucleotide sequence: TGCGCCAGCAGCTTTTCGCTTTCCACCGGGGAGCTGTTTTTT.

This clonotype was seen ten or more times. The chain is built from TRBV20-1 and TRBJ2-3, with unresolved D. The CDR3 has 14 residues. Germline values: CDR1 DFQATT, CDR2 SNEGSKA (reference sequence). Trimming removed 3 bases from V and 3 bases from J, with 13 bases in between. In DNA, the CDR3 is TGCAGTGCTAGCGAGACTTATACAACAGATACGCAGTATTTT. Residues: CSASETYTTDTQYF.

The CDR3 nucleotides are TGCGCCAGCAGCCCGGTCGGGCAGGGGCCACTAAATGAGCAGTTCTTC. This codes for CASSPVGQGPLNEQFF. The V call is TRBV5-1, the J call TRBJ2-1, with D tentatively TRBD1 (6 bases). Trimming pared 4 bases from V and 7 bases from J, leaving 21 bases between. Per germline, CDR1 SGHRS and CDR2 YFSETQ. The length of the CDR3 is 16 residues. The full variable domain, in which reference TRBV5-1 and TRBJ2-1 provide the parts outside the CDR3, is KAGVTQTPRYLIKTRGQQVTLSCSPISGHRSVSWYQQTPGQGLQFLFEYFSETQRNKGNFPGRFSGRQFSNSRSEMNVSTLELGDSALYLCASSPVGQGPLNEQFFGPGTRLTVL.

This clonotype was counted a few times. The gene calls are TRBV20-1 and TRBJ2-1; possible D gene TRBD2, 6 bases. This CDR3 spans 11 amino acids. V dropped 5 bases and J dropped 8 bases, with 10 bases sitting between them. Germline V gene lookup returns CDR1 DFQATT and CDR2 SNEGSKA (reference sequence). CDR3 nucleotide sequence: TGCAGTGCTCGCAGCGGGCATGAGCAGTTCTTC. Encoded protein: CSARSGHEQFF.